Each of the 13 T cell receptor beta chains below was sequenced from the same sample in a study of blood T cell repertoires in COVID-19. Generated by immunoSEQ multiplex PCR, the TCRdb table keeps only in-frame clones and is missing some. Found here are about 240,000 clones, around 86% of them singletons; the top ten hold more than 9%. Specimen: peripheral blood. Receptors were obtained from a man aged 80 or over with acute or convalescent COVID-19.

The rearrangement links TRBV6-5 to TRBJ1-2; unclear D gene. V gave up 5 bases and J gave up 2 bases, with 15 bases separating them. The germline V gene has CDR1 MNHEY and CDR2 SVGAGI. The CDR3 has 15 residues. CDR3 bases: TGTGCCAGCAGTACGCGACAAGGCCTAAACTATGGCTACACCTTC. It encodes CASSTRQGLNYGYTF.

This CDR3 is CASILSRDVARTSYEQYF. The CDR3 region has the DNA TGTGCCAGCATCCTCAGTCGAGACGTAGCCAGAACCTCCTACGAGCAGTACTTC. The chain recombines TRBV7-8 with TRBJ2-7; D remains ambiguous. CDR1 and CDR2 from the germline V gene are SGHVS and FQNEAQ. CDR3 length: 18 residues. V shed 7 bases and J shed 0 bases, with 25 bases lying between them.

The J gene is TRBJ2-6, the V gene TRBV7-9; TRBD2 aligns across 13 bases. With V trimmed by 5 bases and J by 4 bases, 8 bases remained unmatched. This CDR3 region has 18 residues. The germline CDR1 and CDR2 sequences are SEHNR and FQNEAQ (reference sequence). In DNA form, the CDR3 reads TGTGCCAGCAGCCCAAAGGGACTAGCGGGGCCAGGGGCCAACGTCCTGACTTTC. Translation: CASSPKGLAGPGANVLTF. The entire variable domain, with the rest obtained from reference TRBV7-9 and TRBJ2-6, is as follows: DTGVSQNPRHKITKRGQNVTFRCDPISEHNRLYWYRQTLGQGPEFLTYFQNEAQLEKSRLLSDRFSAERPKGSFSTLEIQRTEQGDSAMYLCASSPKGLAGPGANVLTFGAGSRLTVL.

This chain links TRBV19 with TRBJ1-6; D might be TRBD1 (5 bases). The V end was cut by 4 bases, the J end by 9 bases, with 13 bases between. CDR1 and CDR2 from the germline V gene are LNHDA and SQIVND (reference sequence). The CDR3 length is 14 residues. The chain's CDR3 is CASSNGGSISPLHF. The CDR3 DNA reads TGTGCCAGTAGTAACGGGGGGAGTATTTCACCCCTCCACTTT.

The chain carries TRBV10-2 and TRBJ2-7; 7 nucleotides agree with TRBD2. Germline values: CDR1 WSHSY, CDR2 SAAADI. This CDR3 has 14 residues. Unmatched junction bases numbered 5, after V lost 3 bases and J lost 3 bases. CDR3 in amino acids: CASSEPGGVYEQYF. The CDR3 DNA is TGCGCCAGCAGTGAACCGGGGGGTGTCTACGAGCAGTACTTC.

The chain carries TRBV27 and TRBJ2-5; 7 nucleotides agree with TRBD1. CDR1 MNHEY and CDR2 SMNVEV come from the germline V gene (reference sequence). The CDR3 is 15 amino acids. V trimming: 5 bases; J trimming: 5 bases; junction bases outside the gene matches: 11. The CDR3 reads CASSLGRQGWETQYF. In DNA form, the CDR3 reads TGTGCCAGCAGTCTGGGTCGACAGGGATGGGAGACCCAGTACTTC.

This CDR3 is CASSRTTVSSTEAFF. The CDR3 DNA sequence: TGTGCCAGCAGTCGTACGACAGTCAGTTCCACTGAAGCTTTCTTT. The chain joins TRBV3-1 (or the pseudogene TRBV3-2) to TRBJ1-1; a weak D match, TRBD1 (5 bases). Germline V gives CDR1 LGHDT, CDR2 YNNKEL (reference sequence). The CDR3 has 15 amino acids. Trimming took 6 bases from V and 4 from J, leaving 18 bases between them.

This sequence joins TRBV15 and TRBJ1-2; the match to TRBD1 covers 9 bases. The J segment lost 5 bases and the V segment lost 0 bases, leaving 7 bases of the junction unmatched. Per the germline V gene, CDR1 is LNHNV and CDR2 is YYDKDF (reference sequence). The CDR3 extends over 16 amino acids. The CDR3 spells CATSRELQGAEYGYTF. CDR3 sequence (DNA): TGTGCCACCAGCAGAGAGTTACAGGGGGCTGAGTATGGCTACACCTTC.

The V call is TRBV13, the J call TRBJ2-7; TRBD1 is a possible D gene (5 bases). CDR1 and CDR2 (germline): PRHDT, FYEKMQ (reference sequence). Trimming pared 5 bases from V and 7 bases from J, leaving 9 bases between. The CDR3 contains 11 residues. The CDR3 here is CASSLKGEQYF. The CDR3 DNA sequence: TGTGCCAGCAGCCTGAAGGGGGAGCAGTACTTC.

The genes are TRBV23-1 and TRBJ2-1, with D tentatively TRBD2 (6 bases). TRBV23-1 is an open reading frame whose function is uncertain. The CDR3 is 16 amino acids. Trimming stripped 7 bases from V and 2 bases from J, with 18 bases between. CDR3 sequence reads: CASIRLRRLAYNEQFF. The DNA for the CDR3 is TGCGCCAGCATCCGTCTAAGGAGACTAGCCTACAATGAGCAGTTCTTC.

In regard to this clone: A junction end diverges from the germline sequence, so it may reflect a read error. This chain links TRBV3-1 (or the pseudogene TRBV3-2) with TRBJ2-7, with TRBD2 matching over 8 bases. The CDR3 sequence is 15 residues long. CDR1 is LGHDT, CDR2 YNNKEL, per germline (reference sequence). In DNA, the CDR3 is TGTGCCGGCAGCGACCGGAGCGGGAGAAGACGCGAGCAGTACTTC. Protein sequence: CAGSDRSGRRREQYF.

The rearrangement links TRBV18 to TRBJ1-4; D perhaps matches TRBD1 (6 bases). V gave up 6 bases and J gave up 7 bases, with 15 bases separating them. The CDR3 has 14 amino acids. Germline values: CDR1 KGHSH, CDR2 LQKENI. The CDR3 bases are TGTGCCAGCTCCCTTGACAGAGGGGGTGAAAAACTGTTTTTT. As protein: CASSLDRGGEKLFF.

The rearrangement uses TRBV7-9 and TRBJ1-1, with D unclear. Germline CDR1 is SEHNR and CDR2 is FQNEAQ (reference sequence). Trimming cost V 5 bases and J 6 bases, with 13 bases left between them. This CDR3 comprises 13 residues. CDR3 sequence: CASSPTTLAEAFF. The CDR3 DNA is TGTGCCAGCAGCCCCACAACCCTAGCTGAAGCTTTCTTT. Based on the CDR3 plus reference TRBV7-9 and TRBJ1-1, the full variable domain is DTGVSQNPRHKITKRGQNVTFRCDPISEHNRLYWYRQTLGQGPEFLTYFQNEAQLEKSRLLSDRFSAERPKGSFSTLEIQRTEQGDSAMYLCASSPTTLAEAFFGQGTRLTVV.